This T cell receptor (beta chain) is drawn from a study of blood T cell repertoires in COVID-19. Overall study: Material from acute and convalescent COVID-19 was sourced from the United States, Italy and Spain. Sample material is recorded as cDNA or gDNA derived from T cells, B-cell-depleted T cells, or PBMCs.

Original data processing: Cell counts per sample came from amplifying reference gene primers. TCRdb keeps only in-frame clones here, not all; method: immunoSEQ multiplex PCR. V, J and clone size were drawn from that table, and D and trimming were deduced from the DNA. The data show some 130,000 clones, about 80% seen once. CDR3 length equals 14 residues. Between the trimmed V and J ends, which lost 2 bases and 7 bases, there was a span of 12 bases. Germline-derived CDR1 and CDR2 are SGHRS and YFSETQ. The chain carries TRBV5-1 and TRBJ2-2, with TRBD1 as a possible D gene (7 bases). The receptor comes from a woman aged 50 to 60 with acute or convalescent COVID-19. Sample: peripheral blood. The DNA for the CDR3 is TGCGCCAGCAGCTTCGTCAGGGGGGACGGGGAGCTGTTTTTT. Translating gives CASSFVRGDGELFF. The variable domain in full, with the rest retrieved from reference TRBV5-1 and TRBJ2-2, is KAGVTQTPRYLIKTRGQQVTLSCSPISGHRSVSWYQQTPGQGLQFLFEYFSETQRNKGNFPGRFSGRQFSNSRSEMNVSTLELGDSALYLCASSFVRGDGELFFGEGSRLTVL.